What follows are 25 T cell receptor beta chains derived from one specimen sequenced in a study of blood T cell repertoires in COVID-19. The method was immunoSEQ multiplex PCR; TCRdb's version includes in-frame clones alone and lacks a portion of them. The sample shows around 66,000 clones, around 77% of them seen only once. The sequenced sample was peripheral blood. These receptor sequences come from a human donor in a cohort sampled during active COVID-19.

This clone was recorded a few times. The rearrangement uses TRBV19 and TRBJ2-7, with a possible D match to TRBD1 (6 bases). The V end was cut by 4 bases, the J end by 5 bases, with 12 bases between. This CDR3 is 13 amino acids long. Germline V gene sequence: CDR1 LNHDA, CDR2 SQIVND (reference sequence). In DNA form, the CDR3 reads TGTGCCAGTAGTAGGTCAGGGGCGGACGAGCAGTACTTC. Amino acid sequence: CASSRSGADEQYF.

The V call is TRBV27, the J call TRBJ1-5; D unresolved. The CDR3 has 11 amino acids. V was trimmed by 8 bases and J by 6 bases, leaving 8 bases between them. Germline V gene lookup returns CDR1 MNHEY and CDR2 SMNVEV (reference sequence). This chain's CDR3 is CASGRAQPQHF. The CDR3 nucleotides read TGTGCCAGCGGTCGCGCTCAGCCCCAGCATTTT.

The CDR3 DNA follows: TGTGCCAGCAGACAGGTGGTGGAAAACACCATATATTTT. Protein sequence: CASRQVVENTIYF. V gene TRBV6-5 combines with J gene TRBJ1-3, with D perhaps matching TRBD1 (5 bases). The V and J ends lost 6 bases and 6 bases respectively, with 12 bases between them. Germline CDR1 is MNHEY and CDR2 is SVGAGI. This CDR3 is built from 13 residues.

The J gene is TRBJ2-3, the V gene TRBV7-9; 13 bases fit TRBD2. J lost 6 bases, V lost 5 bases, and 2 bases had no gene match. Per the germline V gene, CDR1 is SEHNR and CDR2 is FQNEAQ (reference sequence). This CDR3 region has 14 residues. This CDR3 reads CASSRLAGGDTQYF. As DNA, the CDR3 is TGTGCCAGCAGCCGACTAGCGGGGGGCGATACGCAGTATTTT.

The chain carries TRBV27 and TRBJ2-7; 9 nucleotides match TRBD2. The CDR3 runs 14 residues. V lost 4 bases to trimming and J lost 7 bases; unmatched junction nucleotides: 8. Germline V gives CDR1 MNHEY, CDR2 SMNVEV (reference sequence). The CDR3 loop is CASSWSQTSGEQYF. DNA for the CDR3: TGTGCCAGCAGTTGGTCGCAGACTAGCGGTGAGCAGTACTTC.

The chain is built from TRBV4-2 and TRBJ2-3; D unresolved. In germline, CDR1 is LGHNA, CDR2 YNFKEQ. This CDR3 spans 15 amino acids. The V gene lost 5 bases and the J gene lost 6 bases, with 18 bases spanning the gap. Here the CDR3 reads CASSKSSQLFDTQYF. The CDR3 DNA is TGTGCCAGCAGCAAAAGTTCACAGTTATTTGATACGCAGTATTTT.

The CDR3 sequence is CSARGSIEQFF. In DNA, the CDR3 is TGCAGTGCTAGAGGGTCTATTGAGCAGTTCTTC. The chain links TRBV20-1 to TRBJ2-1; D is unclear. This CDR3 has 11 residues. Trimming removed 1 base at V and 9 bases at J, with 7 bases between. Germline assignment: CDR1 DFQATT and CDR2 SNEGSKA (reference sequence).

This rearrangement joins TRBV5-1 to TRBJ2-2, with 8 bases matching TRBD2. Germline V gene sequence: CDR1 SGHRS, CDR2 YFSETQ. V gave up 5 bases and J gave up 5 bases; unmatched junction bases: 5. The CDR3 extends over 14 amino acids. For the CDR3, the DNA is TGCGCCAGCAGGGTTCGCGGGGGGACCGGGGAGCTGTTTTTT. This sequence encodes CASRVRGGTGELFF.

CDR3 sequence (DNA): TGCAGTGCTGTTAGGGGGGAGACCCAGTACTTC. Its protein is CSAVRGETQYF. The rearrangement links TRBV20-1 to TRBJ2-5, with D maybe TRBD1 (6 bases). The germline V gene encodes CDR1 DFQATT and CDR2 SNEGSKA (reference sequence). The CDR3 is 11 residues long. V lost 5 bases and J lost 5, with 9 bases in between.

The rearrangement uses TRBV10-3 and TRBJ2-1; 13 nucleotides align to TRBD2. Germline trimming cut 7 bases from V and 1 base from J; bases unmatched to any gene: 7. The length of the CDR3 is 17 residues. Germline V gene sequence: CDR1 ENHRY, CDR2 SYGVKD. CDR3 in DNA: TGTGCCATCACCAGGACTAGCGGGAGTCGGTCCTACAATGAGCAGTTCTTC. Protein product: CAITRTSGSRSYNEQFF.

The chain has TRBV7-2 and TRBJ2-3; D is ambiguous. This CDR3 is 15 amino acids long. Germline CDR1 is SGHTA and CDR2 is FQGNSA. The ends were cut back, 5 bases at V and 0 bases at J, with 12 bases in the middle. The CDR3 nucleotides read TGTGCCAGCAGCCAGAACCAATTTAGCACAGATACGCAGTATTTT. It is translated as CASSQNQFSTDTQYF.

A few counts support this clone. The chain couples TRBV6-5 to TRBJ1-6; D gene ambiguous. Germline CDR1 MNHEY, CDR2 SVGAGI. V was pared by 7 bases and J by 8 bases, with 12 bases between. CDR3 length: 13 amino acids. CDR3 DNA: TGTGCCAGCACCCGGAGGGTAGATTCACCCCTCCACTTT. It is translated as CASTRRVDSPLHF.

The gene calls are TRBV29-1 and TRBJ1-3; TRBD1 might be the D (5 bases). Per the germline V gene, CDR1 is SQVTM and CDR2 is ANQGSEA. The ends were cut back, 5 bases at V and 0 bases at J, with 11 bases in the middle. The CDR3 runs to 14 residues. The DNA of the CDR3 is TGCAGCGTTACCCGGCAGGGCTCTGGAAACACCATATATTTT. Its protein product is CSVTRQGSGNTIYF.

This clone was found once. The chain joins TRBV19 to TRBJ2-2, with 9 positions matching TRBD1. The trim removed 5 bases at V and 2 bases at J, leaving 6 bases unmatched. CDR1 LNHDA and CDR2 SQIVND come from the germline V gene (reference sequence). CDR3 length equals 16 residues. CDR3 nucleotide sequence: TGTGCCAGTAGTCCCGGGACAGGGACCAACACCGGGGAGCTGTTTTTT. Amino acid sequence: CASSPGTGTNTGELFF.

This clone was detected only once. The chain combines TRBV7-2 with TRBJ2-7, with 8 bases that match TRBD2. Germline loops: CDR1 SGHTA, CDR2 FQGNSA. Trimming at V came to 5 bases and at J to 2 bases, leaving 5 bases not matched to a gene. The CDR3 length is 14 residues. Here the CDR3 DNA reads TGTGCCAGCAGCCCCACTAGCGGACCCTACGAGCAGTACTTC. Translated, it gives CASSPTSGPYEQYF.

This clone was found a few times. The rearrangement joins TRBV7-9 to TRBJ2-7; D perhaps matches TRBD2 (7 bases). Trimming took 0 bases from V and 1 from J, leaving 13 bases between them. This CDR3 is 16 amino acids long. CDR1 and CDR2 from the germline V gene are SEHNR and FQNEAQ (reference sequence). CDR3 residues: CASSLASGRGSYEQYF. The CDR3 DNA follows: TGTGCCAGCAGCTTAGCGTCAGGGAGGGGGTCCTACGAGCAGTACTTC. The full variable domain, with the rest looked up from reference TRBV7-9 and TRBJ2-7, is DTGVSQNPRHKITKRGQNVTFRCDPISEHNRLYWYRQTLGQGPEFLTYFQNEAQLEKSRLLSDRFSAERPKGSFSTLEIQRTEQGDSAMYLCASSLASGRGSYEQYFGPGTRLTVT.

The chain links TRBV6-2 or TRBV6-3 to TRBJ1-5; D remains ambiguous. The CDR3 sequence is 15 residues long. Trimming pared 4 bases from V and 0 bases from J, leaving 10 bases between. The germline CDR1 and CDR2 sequences are MNHEY and SVGEGT. The CDR3 here is CASSFPGVSNQPQHF. The CDR3 bases are TGTGCCAGCAGTTTCCCGGGTGTTAGCAATCAGCCCCAGCATTTT.

A single count supports this clone. The chain recombines TRBV19 with TRBJ1-1; D is possibly TRBD1 (5 bases). CDR1 is LNHDA and CDR2 is SQIVND in the germline V gene (reference sequence). Deletions cut 2 bases from V and 2 bases from J, with 12 bases between. This CDR3 contains 15 residues. The CDR3 DNA is TGTGCCAGTAGTATAAGGGGCCCCTTCAACACTGAAGCTTTCTTT. Translation: CASSIRGPFNTEAFF.

In this sample, this clone turned up once. The rearrangement uses TRBV7-9 and TRBJ2-6; D call uncertain. CDR1 and CDR2 (germline): SEHNR, FQNEAQ (reference sequence). V lost 5 bases and J 4 bases, leaving 15 bases between the germline ends. The CDR3 covers 16 residues. The CDR3 nucleotides are TGTGCCAGCAGCCTGAGCAGACATACCGGGGCCAACGTCCTGACTTTC. Its translation is CASSLSRHTGANVLTF.

This chain joins TRBV5-4 and TRBJ2-7; TRBD2 is a possible D gene (6 bases). Germline values: CDR1 SGHNT, CDR2 YYREEE (reference sequence). The CDR3 has 13 amino acids. V lost 4 bases and J 1 base, leaving 9 bases between the germline ends. The CDR3 protein is CASSTTSSYEQYF. DNA of the CDR3: TGTGCCAGCAGCACGACTAGTTCCTACGAGCAGTACTTC.

The chain joins TRBV4-3 to TRBJ1-5, with 8 bases that match TRBD1. CDR1 and CDR2 from the germline V gene are LGHNA and YSLEER. CDR3 length: 17 residues. With V trimmed by 1 base and J by 1 base, 6 bases remained unmatched. CDR3 sequence reads: CASSQGVDRGSNQPQHF. The CDR3, as DNA: TGCGCCAGCAGCCAAGGGGTAGACAGGGGCAGCAATCAGCCCCAGCATTTT.

The V call is TRBV28, the J call TRBJ1-1; 7 nucleotides line up with TRBD1. Germline values: CDR1 MDHEN, CDR2 SYDVKM. This CDR3 comprises 18 residues. Losses at the gene ends were 8 bases for V and 2 bases for J; bases not matched to a gene: 20. The CDR3 protein is CASARPGQASTYNTEAFF. In DNA, the CDR3 is TGTGCCAGCGCCCGTCCCGGACAGGCCTCCACATACAACACTGAAGCTTTCTTT.

The rearrangement links TRBV3-1 (or the pseudogene TRBV3-2) to TRBJ2-2; 8 nucleotides align to TRBD2. CDR3 length equals 15 residues. From germline, CDR1 is LGHDT and CDR2 YNNKEL (reference sequence). The junction had 3 bases not matched to a gene; V was cut back by 3 bases and J by 3 bases. The CDR3 sequence is CASSQSGRHTGELFF. The CDR3 nucleotides read TGTGCCAGCAGCCAGAGCGGGAGACACACCGGGGAGCTGTTTTTT.

The V call is TRBV28, the J call TRBJ2-7; 9 bases fit TRBD1. The ends lost 2 bases at V and 6 bases at J; junction bases unmatched: 5. Looked up from germline, CDR1 is MDHEN and CDR2 is SYDVKM. The length of the CDR3 is 14 residues. This CDR3 reads CASSLLDRGAEQYF. The CDR3 nucleotides are TGTGCCAGCAGTTTACTGGACAGGGGTGCCGAGCAGTACTTC.

The chain has TRBV11-2 and TRBJ2-7; 8 bases align to TRBD1. V shed 5 bases and J 4 bases; nucleotides not matched to a gene: 1. The germline V gene encodes CDR1 SGHAT and CDR2 FQNNGV. The CDR3 is 12 amino acids. The chain's CDR3 is CASSGQGYEQYF. The CDR3 nucleotides read TGTGCCAGCAGCGGACAGGGTTACGAGCAGTACTTC.